This TCR beta chain originates from a study of blood T cell repertoires in COVID-19. With 2 bases clipped from V and 8 bases from J, the junction kept 7 bases outside the gene matches. Germline V gives CDR1 MNHEY, CDR2 SMNVEV (reference sequence). The CDR3 loop spans 14 amino acids. Per the original data handling: The assay estimated nucleated cells by amplifying reference gene primers. Libraries were prepared by immunoSEQ multiplex PCR; TCRdb keeps only in-frame clonotypes and omits some of them. The D gene and trimming were derived from the DNA, and the V and J assignments and clone size from that table. The sample gives 300,000 to 350,000 clones, more than 75% of which show up once; less than 3.5% is in the top ten.

Sequencing was carried out using peripheral blood. J is TRBJ1-1 and V is TRBV27, with 8 bases that match TRBD1. This clonotype was obtained from a woman aged 18 to 35 who had recovered from COVID-19. Here the CDR3 DNA reads TGTGCCAGCAGTTTAGTGGGACAGGCGATGGAAGCTTTCTTT. This translates into CASSLVGQAMEAFF.